These T cell receptor beta chains were read from a single sample in a study of cytomegalovirus exposure and HLA in healthy donors. Assay used: immunoSEQ multiplex PCR; TCRdb lists only in-frame clones, some missing. Seen in this sample are 90,000 to 100,000 clones; the ten most common clones hold around 3.4%. The sequenced sample was PBMCs. The receptors stem from a woman under 40 in good health and CMV-seronegative. CDR3s include the opening cysteine and the closing phenylalanine or tryptophan. The order of the fields is CDR3 protein, CDR3 DNA, J gene, CDR3 length, V gene, D gene. A D gene is named only where the DNA matches it firmly.

CDR3: CASSPPTGEETQYF; DNA: TGTGCCAGCAGCCCCCCGACGGGAGAAGAGACCCAGTACTTC; J: TRBJ2-5; length: 14; V: TRBV7-2; D: .
CDR3: CASSRRGDLNTEAFF; DNA: TGTGCCAGCAGCAGGCGCGGGGATTTGAACACTGAAGCTTTCTTT; J: TRBJ1-1; length: 15; V: TRBV9; D: .
CDR3: CASSVAGTGLGNTEAFF; DNA: TGTGCCAGCAGCGTAGCCGGGACAGGGTTAGGGAACACTGAAGCTTTCTTT; J: TRBJ1-1; length: 17; V: TRBV9; D: TRBD1
CDR3: CASSRGTVMNTEAFF; DNA: TGCGCCAGCAGCCGCGGGACAGTCATGAACACTGAAGCTTTCTTT; J: TRBJ1-1; length: 15; V: TRBV4-1; D: TRBD1
CDR3: CASSQTSGSPAKNIQYF; DNA: TGTGCCAGCAGCCAGACTAGCGGGAGCCCAGCCAAAAACATTCAGTACTTC; J: TRBJ2-4; length: 17; V: TRBV4-2; D: TRBD2
CDR3: CATSRDHRAGISYNEQFF; DNA: TGTGCCACCAGCAGAGATCACCGGGCGGGTATATCCTACAATGAGCAGTTCTTC; J: TRBJ2-1; length: 18; V: TRBV15; D: .
CDR3: CASSLGTGGNTIYF; DNA: TGTGCCAGCAGTTTAGGGACAGGGGGAAACACCATATATTTT; J: TRBJ1-3; length: 14; V: TRBV28; D: TRBD1
CDR3: CASSPGTSGGASYEQYF; DNA: TGTGCCAGCAGCCCTGGGACTAGCGGGGGAGCTTCCTACGAGCAGTACTTC; J: TRBJ2-7; length: 17; V: TRBV7-2; D: TRBD2
CDR3: CASSYSAGQGFGELFF; DNA: TGTGCCAGCAGTTATTCGGCGGGACAGGGCTTCGGGGAGCTGTTTTTT; J: TRBJ2-2; length: 16; V: TRBV6-6; D: TRBD1
CDR3: CASITTSGGNNEQFF; DNA: TGCGCCAGCATCACCACTAGCGGGGGGAACAATGAGCAGTTCTTC; J: TRBJ2-1; length: 15; V: TRBV5-1; D: TRBD2
CDR3: CASSSQGNTEAFF; DNA: TGTGCCAGCAGCTCACAGGGGAACACTGAAGCTTTCTTT; J: TRBJ1-1; length: 13; V: TRBV7-9; D: .
CDR3: CASSVGTGGEQYF; DNA: TGTGCCAGCAGCGTAGGGACGGGGGGCGAGCAGTACTTC; J: TRBJ2-7; length: 13; V: TRBV9; D: TRBD2
CDR3: CASSPLTGATNEKLFF; DNA: TGTGCCAGCTCACCACTTACGGGAGCAACTAATGAAAAACTGTTTTTT; J: TRBJ1-4; length: 16; V: TRBV18; D: .
CDR3: CASSFQNTEAFF; DNA: TGTGCCAGCAGCTTTCAGAACACTGAAGCTTTCTTT; J: TRBJ1-1; length: 12; V: TRBV5-4; D: .
CDR3: CASSLTRSTDTQYF; DNA: TGTGCCAGCAGCTTAACCAGGAGCACAGATACGCAGTATTTT; J: TRBJ2-3; length: 14; V: TRBV7-9; D: .
CDR3: CASSSGRDTNTEAFF; DNA: TGTGCCAGCAGCTCTGGACGGGATACAAACACTGAAGCTTTCTTT; J: TRBJ1-1; length: 15; V: TRBV7-8; D: .
CDR3: CASRPGQANTEAFF; DNA: TGTGCCAGCAGGCCTGGACAGGCGAACACTGAAGCTTTCTTT; J: TRBJ1-1; length: 14; V: TRBV6-6; D: TRBD1
CDR3: CASSEDGTWNEQFF; DNA: TGCGCCAGCAGTGAGGACGGGACTTGGAATGAGCAGTTCTTC; J: TRBJ2-1; length: 14; V: TRBV10-2; D: .
CDR3: CASSWGQGSGELFF; DNA: TGTGCCAGCAGCTGGGGACAGGGGTCCGGGGAGCTGTTTTTT; J: TRBJ2-2; length: 14; V: TRBV5-4; D: TRBD1
CDR3: CATSQGVSGRGNNEQFF; DNA: TGTGCCACCAGTCAGGGGGTCAGCGGGAGGGGAAACAATGAGCAGTTCTTC; J: TRBJ2-1; length: 17; V: TRBV15; D: TRBD2
CDR3: CASSGVDNEQFF; DNA: TGTGCCAGCTCCGGAGTAGACAATGAGCAGTTCTTC; J: TRBJ2-1; length: 12; V: TRBV18; D: .
CDR3: CASSENLGQVNNSPLHF; DNA: TGCGCCAGCAGTGAGAACCTTGGCCAGGTTAATAATTCACCCCTCCACTTT; J: TRBJ1-6; length: 17; V: TRBV10-1; D: .
CDR3: CASLPTGGVAEAFF; DNA: TGTGCCAGTTTACCGACAGGGGGAGTTGCTGAAGCTTTCTTT; J: TRBJ1-1; length: 14; V: TRBV2; D: TRBD1
CDR3: CASSPHSGGAPIDIFNYGYTF; DNA: TGTGCCAGCAGCCCTCACTCCGGAGGGGCGCCAATCGACATATTCAACTATGGCTACACCTTC; J: TRBJ1-2; length: 21; V: TRBV4-2; D: .